What follows are 18 T cell receptor beta chains derived from one specimen sequenced in a study of shared clonotypes between healthy human individuals. Generated by immunoSEQ multiplex PCR, the TCRdb table keeps only in-frame clones and is missing some. The table has roughly 1,100,000 clones, roughly 80% seen once. Sequences were obtained from memory CD4+ T cells sorted from blood. The subset: CD45RA-negative fraction. The receptors were sampled from a man between 18 and 29 years old in good health.

With regard to this clone: This sample includes further DNA sequences coding for the same CDR3. The chain joins TRBV28 to TRBJ2-6, with D uncertain. V was shortened by 5 bases and J by 0 bases, with 8 bases between the two germline ends. CDR1 MDHEN and CDR2 SYDVKM come from the germline V gene. The CDR3 totals 15 residues. The DNA of the CDR3 is TGTGCCAGCAGTCGCACAGCCTCTGGGGCCAACGTCCTGACTTTC. As protein: CASSRTASGANVLTF. Together with reference TRBV28 and TRBJ2-6, the CDR3 gives the full variable domain: DVKVTQSSRYLVKRTGEKVFLECVQDMDHENMFWYRQDPGLGLRLIYFSYDVKMKEKGDIPEGYSVSREKKERFSLILESASTNQTSMYLCASSRTASGANVLTFGAGSRLTVL.

DNA of the CDR3: TGTGCCAGCAGCTTAGGGGGAAGTGAAAAACTGTTTTTT. It is translated as CASSLGGSEKLFF. The V gene is TRBV7-2, the J gene TRBJ1-4; D unresolved. Trimming removed 1 base from V and 7 bases from J, with 7 bases in between. There are 13 residues in the CDR3. Germline values: CDR1 SGHTA, CDR2 FQGNSA.

This clone was seen more than once but under ten times. The chain employs TRBV10-3 and TRBJ1-2; unclear D gene. V lost 0 bases and J 4 bases, leaving 6 bases between the germline ends. Germline V CDR1 and CDR2: ENHRY, SYGVKD. CDR3 size: 13 residues. The CDR3 bases are TGTGCCATCAGTGAGTCTAACGGCTATGGCTACACCTTC. This gives the protein CAISESNGYGYTF.

V gene TRBV18 combines with J gene TRBJ2-7, with D perhaps TRBD1 or TRBD2 (5 bases each). This CDR3 spans 14 amino acids. The V gene lost 3 bases and the J gene lost 4 bases, with 13 bases spanning the gap. Germline CDR1 is KGHSH and CDR2 is LQKENI. DNA for the CDR3: TGTGCCAGCTCACCTGGCAGGGACGGGTACGAGCAGTACTTC. Translation: CASSPGRDGYEQYF.

The rearrangement joins TRBV19 to TRBJ1-5; a possible D gene is TRBD1 (5 bases). Germline CDR1 reads LNHDA; CDR2 reads SQIVND (reference sequence). There are 16 residues in the CDR3. The V and J ends lost 3 bases and 5 bases respectively, with 17 bases between them. CDR3 loop: CASSILGEVGHQPQHF. CDR3 bases: TGTGCCAGTAGTATCTTGGGGGAGGTTGGGCATCAGCCCCAGCATTTT.

The chain combines TRBV11-2 with TRBJ2-7, with a possible D match to TRBD1 (5 bases). Germline assignment: CDR1 SGHAT and CDR2 FQNNGV. V was shortened by 6 bases and J by 13 bases, with 16 bases between the two germline ends. This CDR3 contains 11 residues. CDR3 region: CASRQDRLGYF. The CDR3 coding sequence is TGTGCCAGCAGACAGGACCGTTTGGGCTACTTC.

The V call is TRBV29-1, the J call TRBJ1-4, with TRBD1 matching over 8 bases. Per germline, CDR1 SQVTM and CDR2 ANQGSEA. This CDR3 spans 12 amino acids. With V trimmed by 5 bases and J by 8 bases, 4 bases remained unmatched. The CDR3 DNA reads TGCAGCGTTCTCCGACAGGGGGAAAAACTGTTTTTT. Translation gives CSVLRQGEKLFF.

This chain links TRBV6-5 with TRBJ2-2, with 7 bases fitting TRBD1. The junction had 7 bases not matched to a gene; V was cut back by 5 bases and J by 4 bases. Germline values: CDR1 MNHEY, CDR2 SVGAGI. The length of the CDR3 is 15 residues. The CDR3 region has the DNA TGTGCCAGCAGTCCCCGGACAGGAGGCACCGGGGAGCTGTTTTTT. Residues: CASSPRTGGTGELFF.

V gene TRBV7-2 combines with J gene TRBJ2-7; 8 bases align to TRBD1. The CDR3 runs 15 residues. The germline V gene has CDR1 SGHTA and CDR2 FQGNSA. V shed 3 bases and J 2 bases; nucleotides not matched to a gene: 6. CDR3 protein: CASSLTGTGTYEQYF. In DNA, the CDR3 is TGTGCCAGCAGCTTGACCGGGACAGGAACCTACGAGCAGTACTTC.

This clone was observed a single time. This rearrangement joins TRBV5-1 to TRBJ1-4, with D hard to call. Trimming took off 2 bases at V and 0 bases at J, with 11 bases between the two ends. This CDR3 spans 16 amino acids. The germline V gene encodes CDR1 SGHRS and CDR2 YFSETQ. CDR3 residues: CASSLLLAATNEKLFF. CDR3 sequence (DNA): TGCGCCAGCAGCTTATTACTGGCCGCAACTAATGAAAAACTGTTTTTT.

DNA for the CDR3: TGCAGCGCAACTTTTGGGACAGTTAATTCACCCCTCCACTTT. Its translation is CSATFGTVNSPLHF. The chain has TRBV29-1 and TRBJ1-6; 7 bases match TRBD1. CDR1 SQVTM and CDR2 ANQGSEA come from the germline V gene. The J segment lost 6 bases and the V segment lost 7 bases, leaving 9 bases of the junction unmatched. The CDR3 totals 14 residues.

This clone appeared a single time. This chain links TRBV11-3 with TRBJ2-7, with D uncertain. The germline gives CDR1 SGHNT, CDR2 YENEEA. Between the trimmed V and J ends, which lost 1 base and 0 bases, there was a span of 4 bases. This CDR3 has 13 amino acids. The CDR3 protein is CASSLGDSYEQYF. The CDR3 DNA is TGTGCCAGCAGCTTAGGTGACTCCTACGAGCAGTACTTC.

The V and J genes are TRBV5-1 and TRBJ2-7, with a possible D match to TRBD1 (5 bases). This CDR3 spans 14 amino acids. The ends were cut back, 2 bases at V and 2 bases at J, with 11 bases in the middle. The germline gives CDR1 SGHRS, CDR2 YFSETQ. The CDR3 protein is CASSLIWGPYEQYF. The CDR3 coding sequence is TGCGCCAGCAGCTTAATTTGGGGCCCCTACGAGCAGTACTTC.

This chain uses TRBV7-2 with TRBJ2-7, with D possibly being TRBD1 or TRBD2 (5 bases each). CDR3 length: 15 amino acids. Trimming cost V 7 bases and J 0 bases, with 16 bases left between them. In germline, CDR1 is SGHTA, CDR2 FQGNSA. The CDR3 DNA reads as TGTGCCAGCACCCGGGGCGGTCCCAGCTCCTACGAGCAGTACTTC. Translating gives CASTRGGPSSYEQYF.

There are a few counts of this clone. CDR3 protein: CASSTGLGDEQFF. The CDR3 coding sequence is TGCGCCAGCAGCACGGGACTAGGGGATGAGCAGTTCTTC. J is TRBJ2-1 and V is TRBV5-1, with 8 bases aligning to TRBD2. Trimming removed 4 bases from V and 8 bases from J; junction bases left unmatched: 5. This CDR3 spans 13 amino acids. Germline V gives CDR1 SGHRS, CDR2 YFSETQ.

The chain is built from TRBV19 and TRBJ2-2; TRBD2 aligns across 9 bases. After removal of 4 bases from V and 5 bases from J, the junction contained 8 bases not matched to a gene. The CDR3 runs 16 residues. From germline, CDR1 is LNHDA and CDR2 SQIVND (reference sequence). The DNA for the CDR3 is TGTGCCAGTAGTACCTCCGGGACTAGCCCAACCGGGGAGCTGTTTTTT. This sequence encodes CASSTSGTSPTGELFF.

J is TRBJ2-7 and V is TRBV4-2; TRBD2 matches 7 bases. CDR3 size: 16 residues. Losses at the gene ends were 0 bases for V and 0 bases for J; bases not matched to a gene: 5. Germline CDR1 reads LGHNA; CDR2 reads YNFKEQ. This CDR3 is CASSQDHTGGSYEQYF. CDR3 DNA: TGTGCCAGCAGCCAAGATCATACGGGAGGCTCCTACGAGCAGTACTTC.

The CDR3 DNA is TGTGCCAGCAGTTACTCCACAGGTTTTTCTGAAGCTTTCTTT. It specifies CASSYSTGFSEAFF. This chain uses TRBV6-5 with TRBJ1-1, with D possibly TRBD1 on 5 matching bases. CDR1 MNHEY and CDR2 SVGAGI come from the germline V gene. The CDR3 has 14 amino acids. V gave up 0 bases and J gave up 6 bases, with 11 bases separating them.